This TCR beta chain emerged from a study of blood T cell repertoires in COVID-19. Background on the study: T cells, B-cell-depleted T cells, or PBMCs provided the cDNA or gDNA that served as material.

In the source study's methods: Counts of nucleated cells, estimated from reference gene primer amplification, were obtained. The table came from immunoSEQ multiplex PCR; TCRdb's copy has only in-frame clones and leaves some out. That table furnishes V, J and clone size, whereas the DNA furnished D and trimming. The sample lists roughly 34,000 clones; 80% to 90% were seen once. The V gene's germline CDR1 is GTSNPN and CDR2 SVGIG (reference sequence). The CDR3 is 15 amino acids. Trimming took 2 bases from V and 12 from J, leaving 23 bases between them. The sequencing sample was made of peripheral blood. The receptor was isolated from a woman of 80 years or more with active or convalescent COVID-19. This chain uses TRBV30 with TRBJ2-1; a possible D gene is TRBD1 (6 bases). The CDR3, as DNA: TGTGCCTGGAGTCCACCGACGACAGGCGCTTTGGGGCAGTTCTTC. Residues: CAWSPPTTGALGQFF.